One and the same sample provided the 9 T cell receptor beta chains below, sequenced in a study of cytotoxic CD8 clonotypes in ibrutinib-treated CLL listed by TCRdb under 2021. Library generation was performed with the immunoSEQ multiplex PCR assay. TCRdb took this table from immuneACCESS and kept in-frame rearrangements with V and J called. Such tables lack part of the clones; where checked against another copy, unresolved V genes explain under half of the gap, and the rest is unexplained. The sample table holds about 300,000 clones, of which roughly four fifths were seen once. The ten largest clones capture about 5.8% of the sample. The time point label, read with the paper, signifies: progressive disease on ibrutinib. The input for sequencing was PBMCs, taken at disease progression, from a patient treated with ibrutinib. The receptors derive from a human donor with chronic lymphocytic leukemia.

The chain joins TRBV7-8 to TRBJ1-5, with D uncertain. This CDR3 region has 13 residues. Germline lookup yields CDR1 SGHVS and CDR2 FQNEAQ. The V gene lost 2 bases and the J gene lost 1 base, with 3 bases spanning the gap. Here the CDR3 reads CASSLSSNQPQHF. The CDR3 nucleotides are TGTGCCAGCAGCTTAAGCAGCAATCAGCCCCAGCATTTT.

This clone was detected once. The chain links TRBV7-9 to TRBJ1-5, with D maybe TRBD1 (5 bases). This CDR3 comprises 14 residues. Trimming stripped 4 bases from V and 2 bases from J, with 9 bases between. Germline lookup yields CDR1 SEHNR and CDR2 FQNEAQ (reference sequence). CDR3 nucleotides: TGTGCCAGCAGCTGGGGGAAGGGCAATCAGCCCCAGCATTTT. Amino acid sequence: CASSWGKGNQPQHF.

The CDR3 here is CASSYGPLSEKLFF. The CDR3 coding sequence is TGTGCCAGCAGTTACGGACCCTTGTCGGAAAAACTGTTTTTT. The V gene is TRBV6-6, the J gene TRBJ1-4; D not certain. This CDR3 has 14 amino acids. Germline CDR1 is MNHNY and CDR2 is SVGAGI (reference sequence). Trimming pared 2 bases from V and 8 bases from J, leaving 12 bases between.

This clone was observed a few times. The V gene is TRBV2, the J gene TRBJ1-2, with 7 nucleotides matching TRBD1. Germline CDR1 SNHLY, CDR2 FYNNEI. The CDR3 spans 12 residues. With 7 bases clipped from V and 7 bases from J, the junction kept 6 bases outside the gene matches. In DNA, the CDR3 is TGTGCCAGCACAGGGGGAACTGGTGGCTACACCTTC. This translates into CASTGGTGGYTF.

This clone was detected only a few times. The rearrangement joins TRBV2 to TRBJ2-7, with D possibly TRBD1 on 6 matching bases. Germline V gene data show CDR1 as SNHLY and CDR2 as FYNNEI. Trimming removed 6 bases at V and 1 base at J, with 13 bases between. The CDR3 has 14 amino acids. CDR3 in amino acids: CASRVDSTSYEQYF. In DNA form, the CDR3 reads TGTGCCAGCAGGGTGGACAGTACTTCCTACGAGCAGTACTTC.

V and J are TRBV9 and TRBJ1-1; 7 nucleotides agree with TRBD1. V lost 1 base, J lost 4 bases, and 1 base stayed unmatched. The CDR3 is 13 residues long. The germline CDR1 and CDR2 sequences are SGDLS and YYNGEE. CDR3 nucleotide sequence: TGTGCCAGCAGCGTACAGGGGGGCACTGAAGCTTTCTTT. Amino acid sequence: CASSVQGGTEAFF.

This clone was seen just once. V usage is TRBV29-1 and J usage is TRBJ1-2; D is possibly TRBD1 (6 bases). This CDR3 comprises 13 residues. V was pared by 3 bases and J by 4 bases, with 12 bases between. Per germline, CDR1 SQVTM and CDR2 ANQGSEA. CDR3 loop: CSVEPGDRYGYTF. As DNA, the CDR3 is TGCAGCGTTGAGCCAGGGGATCGCTATGGCTACACCTTC.

J is TRBJ2-7 and V is TRBV11-3; D is perhaps TRBD2 (6 bases). The CDR3 covers 15 residues. CDR1 and CDR2 from the germline V gene are SGHNT and YENEEA. The V end lost 4 bases, the J end lost 2 bases, and 15 bases lay between the germline ends. Here the CDR3 reads CASSYGAGSTYEQYF. Written as DNA, the CDR3 is TGTGCCAGCAGCTACGGCGCGGGATCCACCTACGAGCAGTACTTC.

V is TRBV25-1 and J is TRBJ2-5, with D hard to call. This CDR3 spans 15 amino acids. CDR1 is MGHDK, CDR2 SYGVNS, per germline. Trimming took 1 base from V and 4 from J, leaving 13 bases between them. The CDR3 bases are TGTGCCAGCAGTGAATTAAAGGGTTGGCCAGAGACCCAGTACTTC. It encodes CASSELKGWPETQYF.